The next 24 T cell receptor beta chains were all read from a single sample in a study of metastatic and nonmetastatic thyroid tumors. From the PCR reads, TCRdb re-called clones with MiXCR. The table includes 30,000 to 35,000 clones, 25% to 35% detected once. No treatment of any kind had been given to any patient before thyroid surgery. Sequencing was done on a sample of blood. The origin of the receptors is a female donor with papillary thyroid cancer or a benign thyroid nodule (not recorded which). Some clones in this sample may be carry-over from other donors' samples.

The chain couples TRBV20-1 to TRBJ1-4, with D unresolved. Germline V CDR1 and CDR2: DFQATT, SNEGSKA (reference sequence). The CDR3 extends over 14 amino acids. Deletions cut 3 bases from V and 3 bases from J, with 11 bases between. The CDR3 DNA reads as TGCAGTGCTAGGGGGTGGCAGTCTAATGAAAAACTGTTTTTT. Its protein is CSARGWQSNEKLFF.

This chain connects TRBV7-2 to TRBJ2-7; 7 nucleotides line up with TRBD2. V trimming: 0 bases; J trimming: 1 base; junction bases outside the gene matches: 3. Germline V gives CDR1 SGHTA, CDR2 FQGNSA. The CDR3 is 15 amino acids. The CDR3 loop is CASSLAAGVSYEQYF. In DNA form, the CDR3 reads TGTGCCAGCAGCTTAGCGGCGGGGGTTTCCTACGAGCAGTACTTC.

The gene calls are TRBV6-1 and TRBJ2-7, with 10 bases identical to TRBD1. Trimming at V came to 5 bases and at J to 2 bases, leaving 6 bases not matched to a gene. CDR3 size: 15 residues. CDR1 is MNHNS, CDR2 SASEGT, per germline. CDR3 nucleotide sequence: TGTGCCAGCAGTCCCTTCGGGACAGGGGCCTACGAGCAGTACTTC. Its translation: CASSPFGTGAYEQYF.

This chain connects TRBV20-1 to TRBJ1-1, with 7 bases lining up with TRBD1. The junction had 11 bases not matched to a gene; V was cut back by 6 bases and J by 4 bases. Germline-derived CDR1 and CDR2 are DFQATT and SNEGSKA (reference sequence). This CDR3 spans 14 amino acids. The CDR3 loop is CSARRGLLSTEAFF. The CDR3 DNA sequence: TGCAGTGCCCGAAGGGGGCTATTAAGCACTGAAGCTTTCTTT.

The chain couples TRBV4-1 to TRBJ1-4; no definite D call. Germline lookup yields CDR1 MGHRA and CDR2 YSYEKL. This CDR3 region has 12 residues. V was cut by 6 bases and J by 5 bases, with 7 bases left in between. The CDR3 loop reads CASRTPNEKLFF. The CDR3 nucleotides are TGCGCCAGCAGAACCCCAAATGAAAAACTGTTTTTT.

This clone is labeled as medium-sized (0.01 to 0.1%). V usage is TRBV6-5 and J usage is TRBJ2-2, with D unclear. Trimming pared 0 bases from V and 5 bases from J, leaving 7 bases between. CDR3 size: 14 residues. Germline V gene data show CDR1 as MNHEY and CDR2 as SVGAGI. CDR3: CASSYSKGTGELFF. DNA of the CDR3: TGTGCCAGCAGTTACTCGAAGGGAACCGGGGAGCTGTTTTTT.

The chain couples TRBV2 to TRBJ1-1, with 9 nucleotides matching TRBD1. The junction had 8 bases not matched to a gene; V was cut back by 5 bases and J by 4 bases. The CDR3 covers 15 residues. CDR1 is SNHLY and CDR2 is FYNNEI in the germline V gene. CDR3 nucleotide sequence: TGTGCCAGCAGTCCGCGGACAGGGGAGACCACTGAAGCTTTCTTT. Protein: CASSPRTGETTEAFF. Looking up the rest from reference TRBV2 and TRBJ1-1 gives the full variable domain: EPEVTQTPSHQVTQMGQEVILRCVPISNHLYFYWYRQILGQKVEFLVSFYNNEISEKSEIFDDQFSVERPDGSNFTLKIRSTKLEDSAMYFCASSPRTGETTEAFFGQGTRLTVV.

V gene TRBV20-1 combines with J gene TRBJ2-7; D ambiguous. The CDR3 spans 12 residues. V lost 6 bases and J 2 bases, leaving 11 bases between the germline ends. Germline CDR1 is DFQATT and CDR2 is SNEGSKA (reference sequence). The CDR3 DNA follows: TGCAGTGCCGAAGACCGAGCCTACGAGCAGTACTTC. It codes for CSAEDRAYEQYF.

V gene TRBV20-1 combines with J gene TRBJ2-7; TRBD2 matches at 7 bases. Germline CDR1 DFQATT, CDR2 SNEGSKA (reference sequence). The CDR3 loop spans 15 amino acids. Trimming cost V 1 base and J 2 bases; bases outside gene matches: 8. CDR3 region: CSARGASGATYEQYF. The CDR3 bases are TGCAGTGCTAGAGGGGCCAGCGGGGCCACCTACGAGCAGTACTTC.

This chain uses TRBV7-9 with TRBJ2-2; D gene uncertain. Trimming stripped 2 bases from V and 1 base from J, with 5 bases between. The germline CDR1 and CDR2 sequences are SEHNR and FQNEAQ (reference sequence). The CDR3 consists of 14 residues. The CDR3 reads CASSLKGNTGELFF. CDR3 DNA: TGTGCCAGCAGCTTAAAGGGGAACACCGGGGAGCTGTTTTTT.

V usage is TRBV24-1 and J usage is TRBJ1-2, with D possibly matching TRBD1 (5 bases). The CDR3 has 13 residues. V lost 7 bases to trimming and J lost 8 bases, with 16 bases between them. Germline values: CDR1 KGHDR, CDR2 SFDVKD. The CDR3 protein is CATSRTNWGGYTF. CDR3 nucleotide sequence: TGTGCCACCAGCCGCACGAATTGGGGCGGCTACACCTTC.

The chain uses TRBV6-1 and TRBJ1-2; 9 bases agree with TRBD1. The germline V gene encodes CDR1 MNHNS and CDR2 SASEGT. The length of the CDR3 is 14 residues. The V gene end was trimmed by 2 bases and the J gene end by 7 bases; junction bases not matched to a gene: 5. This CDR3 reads CASSEPGQGGGYTF. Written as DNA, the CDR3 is TGTGCCAGCAGTGAACCGGGACAGGGCGGTGGCTACACCTTC.

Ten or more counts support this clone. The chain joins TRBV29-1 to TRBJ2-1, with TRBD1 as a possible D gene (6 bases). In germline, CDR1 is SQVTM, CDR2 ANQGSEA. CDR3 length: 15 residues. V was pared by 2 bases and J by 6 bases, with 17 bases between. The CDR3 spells CSVENWHRAINEQFF. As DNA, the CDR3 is TGCAGCGTTGAAAATTGGCACAGGGCCATCAATGAGCAGTTCTTC.

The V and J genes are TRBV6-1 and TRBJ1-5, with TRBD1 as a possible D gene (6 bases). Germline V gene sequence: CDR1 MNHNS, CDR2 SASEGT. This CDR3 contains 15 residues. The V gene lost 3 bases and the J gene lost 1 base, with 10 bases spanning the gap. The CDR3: CASSDVQGSNQPQHF. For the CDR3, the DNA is TGTGCCAGCAGTGATGTCCAGGGGAGCAATCAGCCCCAGCATTTT.

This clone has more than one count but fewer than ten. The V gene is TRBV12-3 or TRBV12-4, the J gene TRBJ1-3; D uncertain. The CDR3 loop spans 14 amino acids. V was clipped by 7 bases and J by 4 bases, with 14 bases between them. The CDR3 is CASIHTSSGNTIYF. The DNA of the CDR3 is TGTGCCAGCATCCATACAAGCTCCGGAAACACCATATATTTT.

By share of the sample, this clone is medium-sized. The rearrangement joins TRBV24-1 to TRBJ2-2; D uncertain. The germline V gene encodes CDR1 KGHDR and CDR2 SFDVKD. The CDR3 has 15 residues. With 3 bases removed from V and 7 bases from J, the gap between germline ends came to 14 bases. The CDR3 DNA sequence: TGTGCCACCAGTGATCCCTTATCCTGGGGCGGGGAGCTGTTTTTT. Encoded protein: CATSDPLSWGGELFF.

The CDR3 coding sequence is TGCGCCAGCAGCTTGGAAGGCAGGTCCAGCTCCTATAATTCACCCCTCCACTTT. Translation: CASSLEGRSSSYNSPLHF. The V and J genes are TRBV5-1 and TRBJ1-6; D ambiguous. The germline gives CDR1 SGHRS, CDR2 YFSETQ. With 0 bases removed from V and 0 bases from J, the gap between germline ends came to 13 bases. The CDR3 length is 18 residues.

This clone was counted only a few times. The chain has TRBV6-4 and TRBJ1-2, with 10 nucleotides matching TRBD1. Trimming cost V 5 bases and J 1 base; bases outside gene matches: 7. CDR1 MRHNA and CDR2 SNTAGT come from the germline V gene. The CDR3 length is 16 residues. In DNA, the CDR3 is TGTGCCAGCAGTCCGGACAGGGGGAATCTTAACTATGGCTACACCTTC. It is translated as CASSPDRGNLNYGYTF.

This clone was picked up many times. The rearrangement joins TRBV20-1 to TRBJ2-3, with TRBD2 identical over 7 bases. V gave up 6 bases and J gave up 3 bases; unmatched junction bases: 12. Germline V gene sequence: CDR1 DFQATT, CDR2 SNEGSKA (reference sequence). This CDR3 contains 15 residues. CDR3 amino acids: CSAPGSGYATDTQYF. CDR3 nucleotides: TGCAGTGCCCCCGGTAGCGGGTACGCGACAGATACGCAGTATTTT.

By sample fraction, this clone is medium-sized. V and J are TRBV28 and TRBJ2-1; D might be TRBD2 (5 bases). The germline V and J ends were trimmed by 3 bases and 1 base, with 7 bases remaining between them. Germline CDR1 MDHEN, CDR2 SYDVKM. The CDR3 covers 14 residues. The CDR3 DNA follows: TGTGCCAGCAGTTTCCGGGGATCCTACAATGAGCAGTTCTTC. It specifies CASSFRGSYNEQFF.

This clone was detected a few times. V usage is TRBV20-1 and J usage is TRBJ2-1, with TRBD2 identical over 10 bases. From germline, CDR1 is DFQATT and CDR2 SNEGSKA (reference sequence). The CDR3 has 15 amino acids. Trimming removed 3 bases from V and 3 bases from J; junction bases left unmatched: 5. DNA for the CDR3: TGCAGTGCTAGTGGGAGGACTAGCGGCTACAATGAGCAGTTCTTC. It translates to CSASGRTSGYNEQFF.

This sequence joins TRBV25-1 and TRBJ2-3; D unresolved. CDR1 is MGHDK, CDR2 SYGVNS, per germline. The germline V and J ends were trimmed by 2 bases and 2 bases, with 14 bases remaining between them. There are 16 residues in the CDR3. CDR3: CASSELSGRTTDTQYF. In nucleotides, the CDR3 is TGTGCCAGCAGTGAACTCTCCGGACGAACCACAGATACGCAGTATTTT.

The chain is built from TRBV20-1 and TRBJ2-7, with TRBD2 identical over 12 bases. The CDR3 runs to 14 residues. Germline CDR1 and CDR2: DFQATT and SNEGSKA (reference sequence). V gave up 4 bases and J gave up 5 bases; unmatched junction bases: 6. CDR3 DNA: TGCAGTGCTATGACTAGCGGGAGAGTGAACGAGCAGTACTTC. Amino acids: CSAMTSGRVNEQYF.

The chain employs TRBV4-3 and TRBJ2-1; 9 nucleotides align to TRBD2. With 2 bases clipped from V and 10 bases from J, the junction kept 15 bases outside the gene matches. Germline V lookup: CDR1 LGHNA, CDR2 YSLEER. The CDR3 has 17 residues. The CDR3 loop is CASSQSGLAKGSGEQFF. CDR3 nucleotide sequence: TGCGCCAGCAGCCAATCGGGACTAGCTAAAGGTTCTGGGGAGCAGTTCTTC.